The 26 T cell receptor beta chains presented below share a single source sample, sequenced in a study of T cell responses to AZD1222 COVID-19 vaccine. The assay was immunoSEQ multiplex PCR, and TCRdb's table has in-frame clones only and misses some. The sample holds about 120,000 clones, approximately 86% seen once. The starting material was peripheral blood, obtained on day 0 of AZD1222 vaccination. The receptors originated from an adult in good health.

V is TRBV10-2 and J is TRBJ2-1; 8 bases agree with TRBD1. V was pared by 7 bases and J by 8 bases, with 10 bases of the junction left unmatched. The CDR3 is made up of 14 amino acids. Per the germline V gene, CDR1 is WSHSY and CDR2 is SAAADI. CDR3 amino acids: CASNGQGRAYEQFF. CDR3 coding DNA: TGCGCCAGCAACGGACAGGGAAGGGCCTATGAGCAGTTCTTC.

This clone occurred a few times. The chain joins TRBV5-1 to TRBJ1-1; D is ambiguous. The V gene's germline CDR1 is SGHRS and CDR2 YFSETQ. Trimming cost V 2 bases and J 4 bases, with 9 bases left between them. The length of the CDR3 is 13 residues. This CDR3 reads CASSFLGGTEAFF. CDR3 in DNA: TGCGCCAGCAGCTTCCTAGGTGGCACTGAAGCTTTCTTT. Looking up the rest from reference TRBV5-1 and TRBJ1-1 gives the full variable domain: KAGVTQTPRYLIKTRGQQVTLSCSPISGHRSVSWYQQTPGQGLQFLFEYFSETQRNKGNFPGRFSGRQFSNSRSEMNVSTLELGDSALYLCASSFLGGTEAFFGQGTRLTVV.

Only a few counts were recorded for this clone. The V gene is TRBV7-3, the J gene TRBJ1-3; D is unresolved. Germline assignment: CDR1 SGHTA and CDR2 FQGTGA. V gave up 0 bases and J gave up 2 bases, with 8 bases separating them. This CDR3 is built from 15 residues. Written as DNA, the CDR3 is TGTGCCAGCAGCTTAACCCCCGGTACTGGAAACACCATATATTTT. Translating it yields CASSLTPGTGNTIYF.

In its sample, this clone was seen once. The chain combines TRBV28 with TRBJ2-7; 7 positions agree with TRBD1. The CDR3 consists of 13 residues. CDR1 is MDHEN and CDR2 is SYDVKM in the germline V gene. With V trimmed by 6 bases and J by 5 bases, 7 bases remained unmatched. In DNA, the CDR3 is TGTGCCAGCAGACCGACAGGGATCCACGAGCAGTACTTC. It encodes CASRPTGIHEQYF. Complete variable domain (other parts from reference TRBV28 and TRBJ2-7): DVKVTQSSRYLVKRTGEKVFLECVQDMDHENMFWYRQDPGLGLRLIYFSYDVKMKEKGDIPEGYSVSREKKERFSLILESASTNQTSMYLCASRPTGIHEQYFGPGTRLTVT.

V gene TRBV30 combines with J gene TRBJ1-2; D is undetermined. Trimming pared 3 bases from V and 4 bases from J, leaving 9 bases between. The CDR3 is 12 amino acids. The germline CDR1 and CDR2 sequences are GTSNPN and SVGIG (reference sequence). CDR3 region: CAWSPGTYGYTF. CDR3 DNA: TGTGCCTGGAGCCCAGGCACCTATGGCTACACCTTC.

The chain recombines TRBV11-3 with TRBJ1-4; 7 nucleotides match TRBD1. The CDR3 has 15 amino acids. CDR1 and CDR2 from the germline V gene are SGHNT and YENEEA. Germline trimming cut 0 bases from V and 8 bases from J; bases unmatched to any gene: 6. The CDR3 DNA follows: TGTGCCAGCAGCTTAGATAGAGACAGGGACGAAAAACTGTTTTTT. The encoded protein is CASSLDRDRDEKLFF.

J is TRBJ1-2 and V is TRBV6-1, with TRBD1 matching 9 bases. Germline CDR1 is MNHNS and CDR2 is SASEGT. This CDR3 has 15 residues. Unmatched junction bases numbered 6, after V lost 3 bases and J lost 4 bases. The CDR3 nucleotides are TGTGCCAGCAGTGAGCAACAGGGGGCTGGCTATGGCTACACCTTC. This gives the protein CASSEQQGAGYGYTF.

J is TRBJ2-7 and V is TRBV2; the D call may be TRBD1 or TRBD2 (5 bases each). The germline V gene has CDR1 SNHLY and CDR2 FYNNEI. Trimming took 7 bases from V and 0 from J, leaving 16 bases between them. The CDR3 extends over 15 amino acids. In DNA form, the CDR3 reads TGTGCCAGCACCGGGGACGGCCTGATCTCCTACGAGCAGTACTTC. It codes for CASTGDGLISYEQYF.

The V gene is TRBV5-6, the J gene TRBJ2-1; 9 bases agree with TRBD1. This CDR3 is 16 amino acids long. Germline V lookup: CDR1 SGHDT, CDR2 YYEEEE. V lost 6 bases and J lost 5; bases outside the gene matches: 12. CDR3 sequence: CASISVTGGLDNEQFF. Here the CDR3 DNA reads TGTGCCAGCATCTCCGTTACAGGGGGCTTGGACAATGAGCAGTTCTTC.

The V call is TRBV24-1, the J call TRBJ1-4, with D unresolved. V was shortened by 1 base and J by 1 base, with 18 bases between the two germline ends. Germline CDR1 and CDR2: KGHDR and SFDVKD. The CDR3 runs to 19 residues. This CDR3 is CATSDLCRLIRGTNEKLFF. DNA of the CDR3: TGTGCCACCAGTGATTTATGTCGACTTATCCGGGGAACTAATGAAAAACTGTTTTTT.

This clone has a single count. The chain employs TRBV19 and TRBJ2-6; TRBD1 matches 9 bases. V lost 5 bases to trimming and J lost 1 base; unmatched junction nucleotides: 6. The V gene's germline CDR1 is LNHDA and CDR2 SQIVND (reference sequence). CDR3 length: 17 amino acids. The CDR3 reads CASSLTGGGSGANVLTF. The DNA for the CDR3 is TGTGCCAGTAGTTTAACAGGGGGCGGGTCTGGGGCCAACGTCCTGACTTTC.

The CDR3 spells CASSLLTNTGELFF. The CDR3 DNA sequence: TGTGCCAGCAGTTTGCTGACGAACACCGGGGAGCTGTTTTTT. V and J are TRBV6-2 or TRBV6-3 and TRBJ2-2, with D hard to call. CDR3 length equals 14 residues. Germline V gives CDR1 MNHEY, CDR2 SVGEGT. V shed 4 bases and J shed 0 bases, with 6 bases lying between them.

V usage is TRBV11-3 and J usage is TRBJ2-3; D ambiguous. The CDR3 is made up of 13 amino acids. Trimming took 5 bases from V and 10 from J, leaving 16 bases between them. Germline values: CDR1 SGHNT, CDR2 YENEEA. The CDR3 region has the DNA TGTGCCAGCAGCACCAAAGGGCTGATGGCGCAGTATTTT. Its translation is CASSTKGLMAQYF. The full variable domain, its missing parts supplied by reference TRBV11-3 and TRBJ2-3, is EAGVVQSPRYKIIEKKQPVAFWCNPISGHNTLYWYLQNLGQGPELLIRYENEEAVDDSQLPKDRFSAERLKGVDSTLKIQPAELGDSAVYLCASSTKGLMAQYFGPGTRLTVL.

Concerning this clone: At one boundary the junction diverges from the germline segment, which might be a read error. The chain recombines TRBV2 with TRBJ2-7; D perhaps matches TRBD1 (5 bases). This CDR3 has 13 residues. CDR1 is SNHLY and CDR2 is FYNNEI in the germline V gene. The CDR3 nucleotides are TGTGCCAGCAGAGAAGACAGATTGGACGAGCAGTACTTC. Its protein is CASREDRLDEQYF.

The gene calls are TRBV6-4 and TRBJ2-1; perhaps TRBD1 as D (5 bases). The germline V gene has CDR1 MRHNA and CDR2 SNTAGT. This CDR3 contains 15 residues. Trimming shortened V by 0 bases and J by 8 bases, and 14 bases separated the two germline ends. CDR3 in DNA: TGTGCCAGCAGTGACTCGGCAAGGGGTAAGGATGAGCAGTTCTTC. Protein sequence: CASSDSARGKDEQFF.

The chain has TRBV18 and TRBJ2-7; possibly TRBD2 for D (5 bases). The length of the CDR3 is 16 residues. The V and J ends lost 1 base and 3 bases respectively, with 16 bases between them. CDR1 and CDR2 from the germline V gene are KGHSH and LQKENI. CDR3 residues: CASSPRSTGIHYEQYF. The DNA for the CDR3 is TGTGCCAGCTCACCACGTTCTACGGGGATACACTACGAGCAGTACTTC.

V usage is TRBV5-1 and J usage is TRBJ1-1, with 7 nucleotides matching TRBD1. Germline V gives CDR1 SGHRS, CDR2 YFSETQ. This CDR3 region has 13 residues. J gave up 11 bases and V 3 bases, and 10 bases lay outside the gene matches. Here the CDR3 DNA reads TGCGCCAGCAGCTCCGGGACAGTTAAGGGGGCTTTCTTT. It codes for CASSSGTVKGAFF.

This clone has only a few counts. The chain combines TRBV11-3 with TRBJ2-1; 7 nucleotides align to TRBD2. Germline V gene sequence: CDR1 SGHNT, CDR2 YENEEA. The CDR3 is 14 amino acids. V dropped 5 bases and J dropped 3; count of bases not matched to a gene: 4. This chain's CDR3 is CASSGGGGYNEQFF. In DNA, the CDR3 is TGTGCCAGCAGCGGCGGGGGAGGCTACAATGAGCAGTTCTTC.

The rearrangement joins TRBV27 to TRBJ2-2; 9 nucleotides line up with TRBD1. Trimming at V came to 3 bases and at J to 3 bases, leaving 17 bases not matched to a gene. Looked up from germline, CDR1 is MNHEY and CDR2 is SMNVEV (reference sequence). The CDR3 has 20 residues. CDR3 in amino acids: CASSFRLSPGTGWDTGELFF. CDR3 sequence (DNA): TGTGCCAGCAGTTTCCGCCTCAGTCCCGGGACAGGGTGGGACACCGGGGAGCTGTTTTTT.

This chain connects TRBV10-3 to TRBJ2-3; 8 bases map to TRBD1. V lost 4 bases and J lost 2; bases outside the gene matches: 5. The germline gives CDR1 ENHRY, CDR2 SYGVKD. The CDR3 contains 15 residues. For the CDR3, the DNA is TGTGCCATCAGTGTACAGGGGGGCCCCACAGATACGCAGTATTTT. Protein product: CAISVQGGPTDTQYF.

This clone was seen only once. This chain connects TRBV2 to TRBJ1-6; the match to TRBD1 covers 7 bases. In germline, CDR1 is SNHLY, CDR2 FYNNEI. The CDR3 runs 14 residues. Losses at the gene ends were 6 bases for V and 10 bases for J; bases not matched to a gene: 9. The CDR3 protein is CASSNDRVNSPLHF. DNA of the CDR3: TGTGCCAGCAGCAATGACAGGGTGAACTCACCCCTCCACTTT.

This clone was observed a handful of times. This chain connects TRBV6-2 or TRBV6-3 to TRBJ2-5, with 9 bases fitting TRBD2. Germline CDR1 and CDR2: MNHEY and SVGEGT. The junction had 9 bases not matched to a gene; V was cut back by 6 bases and J by 7 bases. The CDR3 runs to 14 residues. As DNA, the CDR3 is TGTGCCAGCAGCCAATTTAGCGGGGGCGGGACCCAGTACTTC. Its protein product is CASSQFSGGGTQYF.

This chain links TRBV30 with TRBJ1-6; a weak D match, TRBD1 (6 bases). In germline, CDR1 is GTSNPN, CDR2 SVGIG (reference sequence). V shed 0 bases and J shed 0 bases, with 12 bases lying between them. The CDR3 is made up of 17 amino acids. The CDR3 DNA sequence: TGTGCCTGGAGTGTAGGGGGGGTAAACTCCTATAATTCACCCCTCCACTTT. Its translation: CAWSVGGVNSYNSPLHF.

The CDR3 region has the DNA TGTGCCAGCACCTCCATCCGGACAGGGGGCTTAGGCGAGCAGTACTTC. Its translation: CASTSIRTGGLGEQYF. J is TRBJ2-7 and V is TRBV2; the match to TRBD1 covers 11 bases. Trimming at V came to 7 bases and at J to 6 bases, leaving 14 bases not matched to a gene. From germline, CDR1 is SNHLY and CDR2 FYNNEI. The CDR3 consists of 16 residues.

The chain uses TRBV30 and TRBJ1-6, with D possibly matching TRBD1 (5 bases). The CDR3 is 15 residues long. Trimming stripped 2 bases from V and 5 bases from J, with 13 bases between. Germline loops: CDR1 GTSNPN, CDR2 SVGIG (reference sequence). The CDR3 DNA is TGTGCCTGGAGTATTGGGGGGACGGATAATTCACCCCTCCACTTT. Protein: CAWSIGGTDNSPLHF.

The genes are TRBV2 and TRBJ2-2, with TRBD2 identical over 12 bases. Germline V gene data show CDR1 as SNHLY and CDR2 as FYNNEI. The V and J ends lost 2 bases and 0 bases, in that order; junction bases with no gene match: 10. The CDR3 totals 20 residues. CDR3 loop: CASSELGGLAGRANTGELFF. In DNA, the CDR3 is TGTGCCAGCAGTGAATTGGGGGGACTAGCGGGCCGCGCGAACACCGGGGAGCTGTTTTTT.